The 29 T cell receptor beta chains below were found in one sample sequenced in a study of blood T cell repertoires in COVID-19. TCRdb's copy holds only in-frame clones and misses some; the assay was immunoSEQ multiplex PCR. The sample lists some 42,000 clones, nearly 90% seen once, with around 2.3% in the top ten. Source material: peripheral blood. The receptors here all came from a human donor in a cohort sampled during active COVID-19.

The rearrangement joins TRBV27 to TRBJ1-1; 8 nucleotides align to TRBD1. V lost 4 bases, J lost 4 bases, and 14 bases stayed unmatched. The CDR3 runs 17 residues. The germline gives CDR1 MNHEY, CDR2 SMNVEV (reference sequence). Here the CDR3 DNA reads TGTGCCAGCAGTTCCCACCGACAGGGGAGGTGGGGCACTGAAGCTTTCTTT. Protein product: CASSSHRQGRWGTEAFF.

V usage is TRBV7-9 and J usage is TRBJ2-7, with 8 bases that match TRBD2. The CDR3 extends over 14 amino acids. Germline trimming cut 5 bases from V and 5 bases from J; bases unmatched to any gene: 8. Germline V CDR1 and CDR2: SEHNR, FQNEAQ (reference sequence). The CDR3 DNA reads TGTGCCAGCAGCGCCCGGACTAGCCAGCACGAGCAGTACTTC. It encodes CASSARTSQHEQYF.

The genes are TRBV19 and TRBJ2-7; 8 nucleotides line up with TRBD2. V was pared by 1 base and J by 2 bases, with 4 bases of the junction left unmatched. Germline lookup yields CDR1 LNHDA and CDR2 SQIVND (reference sequence). The CDR3 totals 15 residues. CDR3 region: CASSIGLAGTYEQYF. The CDR3 coding sequence is TGTGCCAGTAGTATAGGGCTAGCGGGTACCTACGAGCAGTACTTC.

The J gene is TRBJ2-3, the V gene TRBV13, with D hard to call. V gave up 2 bases and J gave up 6 bases, with 6 bases separating them. Germline values: CDR1 PRHDT, CDR2 FYEKMQ (reference sequence). This CDR3 has 12 residues. Here the CDR3 DNA reads TGTGCCAGCAGCTTACCGAGGGATACGCAGTATTTT. Amino acid sequence: CASSLPRDTQYF.

This CDR3 reads CASSHKGRGRGISNQPQHF. The CDR3 DNA follows: TGCGCCAGCAGTCATAAGGGCAGGGGAAGGGGTATAAGCAATCAGCCCCAGCATTTT. V and J are TRBV23-1 and TRBJ1-5; TRBD1 might be the D (6 bases). TRBV23-1 belongs to the ORF category, with a function that is uncertain. V shed 3 bases and J shed 1 base, with 22 bases lying between them. The CDR3 length is 19 residues.

The rearrangement joins TRBV5-5 to TRBJ2-7, with 9 nucleotides matching TRBD1. Unmatched junction bases numbered 7, after V lost 0 bases and J lost 3 bases. Germline values: CDR1 SGHKS, CDR2 YYEKEE (reference sequence). There are 16 residues in the CDR3. The CDR3 protein is CASSLVGTGSVYEQYF. The DNA for the CDR3 is TGTGCCAGCAGCTTGGTTGGGACAGGGAGTGTCTACGAGCAGTACTTC.

The chain is built from TRBV3-1 (or the pseudogene TRBV3-2) and TRBJ2-5, with 9 bases aligning to TRBD1. Germline lookup yields CDR1 LGHDT and CDR2 YNNKEL (reference sequence). Losses at the gene ends were 4 bases for V and 4 bases for J; bases not matched to a gene: 22. The CDR3 contains 20 residues. CDR3 sequence reads: CASSRNNVPGQGSGRETQYF. For the CDR3, the DNA is TGTGCCAGCAGCCGAAACAACGTCCCGGGACAGGGCTCAGGGCGAGAGACCCAGTACTTC.

The V call is TRBV5-1, the J call TRBJ1-2; 7 bases match TRBD1. Germline CDR1 and CDR2: SGHRS and YFSETQ. Unmatched junction bases numbered 7, after V lost 3 bases and J lost 8 bases. The CDR3 totals 13 residues. The CDR3 DNA reads as TGCGCCAGCAGCTCGGACAGGTGGGACGGCTACACCTTC. As protein: CASSSDRWDGYTF. The variable domain in full, completed from reference TRBV5-1 and TRBJ1-2, reads KAGVTQTPRYLIKTRGQQVTLSCSPISGHRSVSWYQQTPGQGLQFLFEYFSETQRNKGNFPGRFSGRQFSNSRSEMNVSTLELGDSALYLCASSSDRWDGYTFGSGTRLTVV.

The chain recombines TRBV6-1 with TRBJ2-1, with a tentative D call TRBD2 (7 bases). This CDR3 has 16 residues. V was clipped by 2 bases and J by 1 base, with 12 bases between them. Germline CDR1 MNHNS, CDR2 SASEGT. CDR3 nucleotides: TGTGCCAGCAGTGAAAGGGGGGGCTCTTCCTACAATGAGCAGTTCTTC. It translates to CASSERGGSSYNEQFF.

CDR3 bases: TGTGCCAGCAGTGAATTAGGGGGCTACGAGCAGTACTTC. This sequence encodes CASSELGGYEQYF. The chain has TRBV25-1 and TRBJ2-7; possible D gene TRBD1, 6 bases. V lost 1 base, J lost 3 bases, and 7 bases lay in between. The CDR3 contains 13 residues. In germline, CDR1 is MGHDK, CDR2 SYGVNS.

This rearrangement joins TRBV14 to TRBJ1-1; possible D gene TRBD1, 5 bases. The CDR3 sequence is 14 residues long. V was trimmed by 1 base and J by 3 bases, leaving 9 bases between them. Germline V gives CDR1 SGHDN, CDR2 FVKESK. For the CDR3, the DNA is TGTGCCAGCAGCCAAGGGGGCTTGGACACTGAAGCTTTCTTT. It encodes CASSQGGLDTEAFF.

The V call is TRBV19, the J call TRBJ2-7; no reliable D call. Germline lookup yields CDR1 LNHDA and CDR2 SQIVND (reference sequence). The CDR3 has 18 amino acids. The germline V and J ends were trimmed by 2 bases and 1 base, with 21 bases remaining between them. Here the CDR3 DNA reads TGTGCCAGTAGTATAACCGTAAGTAAGTTGGGCGTTTCCTACGAGCAGTACTTC. This codes for CASSITVSKLGVSYEQYF.

The CDR3 region is CASSVGSGGSNYGYTF. The DNA of the CDR3 is TGTGCCAGCAGCGTAGGTTCAGGGGGGAGTAACTATGGCTACACCTTC. The chain couples TRBV9 to TRBJ1-2; 7 nucleotides align to TRBD1. The CDR3 extends over 16 amino acids. J gave up 1 base and V 0 bases, and 6 bases lay outside the gene matches. Germline loops: CDR1 SGDLS, CDR2 YYNGEE.

The gene calls are TRBV3-1 (or the pseudogene TRBV3-2) and TRBJ1-2, with 8 bases aligning to TRBD1. The CDR3 length is 14 residues. Trimming took 4 bases from V and 5 from J; bases not matched to a gene: 6. Germline CDR1 and CDR2: LGHDT and YNNKEL (reference sequence). CDR3 residues: CASSPGTGEYGYTF. The CDR3 region has the DNA TGTGCCAGCAGCCCCGGGACAGGAGAATATGGCTACACCTTC.

This CDR3 reads CASSEAPSSGHEQYF. As DNA, the CDR3 is TGTGCCAGCAGTGAAGCGCCGAGTTCCGGTCACGAGCAGTACTTC. The J gene is TRBJ2-7, the V gene TRBV6-1; D is undetermined. CDR3 length: 15 amino acids. Germline lookup yields CDR1 MNHNS and CDR2 SASEGT. Trimming stripped 0 bases from V and 5 bases from J, with 14 bases between.

This chain joins TRBV30 and TRBJ1-5, with 9 bases lining up with TRBD1. V was clipped by 5 bases and J by 7 bases; unmatched bases: 9. The CDR3 covers 14 residues. CDR1 and CDR2 from the germline V gene are GTSNPN and SVGIG (reference sequence). The CDR3 DNA follows: TGTGCCTGGGGTCAGACAGGGGGTGGGCAGCCCCAGCATTTT. Protein product: CAWGQTGGGQPQHF.

The chain has TRBV6-5 and TRBJ1-2; 9 bases match TRBD1. CDR1 and CDR2 (germline): MNHEY, SVGAGI. V trimming: 0 bases; J trimming: 4 bases; junction bases outside the gene matches: 0. The CDR3 spans 14 residues. CDR3 sequence: CASSYSTGGYGYTF. CDR3 in DNA: TGTGCCAGCAGTTACTCGACAGGGGGCTATGGCTACACCTTC.

This chain joins TRBV7-9 and TRBJ1-5, with D maybe TRBD1 (6 bases). The germline CDR1 and CDR2 sequences are SEHNR and FQNEAQ (reference sequence). The CDR3 has 14 amino acids. V was shortened by 2 bases and J by 6 bases, with 11 bases between the two germline ends. CDR3 coding DNA: TGTGCCAGCAGCTTATCATCGGACAGTCAGCCCCAGCATTTT. It translates to CASSLSSDSQPQHF.

V usage is TRBV3-1 (or the pseudogene TRBV3-2) and J usage is TRBJ2-6; tentatively, D is TRBD2 (5 bases). There are 14 residues in the CDR3. CDR1 and CDR2 from the germline V gene are LGHDT and YNNKEL (reference sequence). V lost 4 bases to trimming and J lost 1 base, with 5 bases between them. The CDR3 is CASSPGSGANVLTF. CDR3 nucleotides: TGTGCCAGCAGCCCGGGGTCTGGGGCCAACGTCCTGACTTTC.

The chain has TRBV19 and TRBJ2-1; perhaps TRBD1 as D (7 bases). Between the trimmed V and J ends, which lost 5 bases and 1 base, there was a span of 12 bases. The germline CDR1 and CDR2 sequences are LNHDA and SQIVND (reference sequence). This CDR3 region has 15 residues. CDR3 residues: CASSFSGGSYNEQFF. The CDR3 region has the DNA TGTGCCAGTAGTTTTTCAGGGGGGTCCTACAATGAGCAGTTCTTC.

The chain recombines TRBV11-2 with TRBJ1-2; 7 bases fit TRBD1. Germline loops: CDR1 SGHAT, CDR2 FQNNGV. This CDR3 region has 16 residues. With V trimmed by 5 bases and J by 6 bases, 15 bases remained unmatched. The CDR3 reads CASSPRQGITVNGYTF. The DNA of the CDR3 is TGTGCCAGCAGCCCCCGACAGGGAATAACGGTAAATGGCTACACCTTC.

The V gene is TRBV29-1, the J gene TRBJ2-3; 8 bases align to TRBD2. J gave up 6 bases and V 6 bases, and 11 bases lay outside the gene matches. Germline V lookup: CDR1 SQVTM, CDR2 ANQGSEA. This CDR3 contains 14 residues. DNA of the CDR3: TGCAGCGTGGAGAATAGCGGGGTATTGGATACGCAGTATTTT. It translates to CSVENSGVLDTQYF.

This chain joins TRBV7-3 and TRBJ2-1, with 7 bases that match TRBD2. V lost 2 bases and J lost 7; bases outside the gene matches: 5. Germline V gene lookup returns CDR1 SGHTA and CDR2 FQGTGA. The CDR3 is 14 amino acids. The CDR3 bases are TGTGCCAGCAGCTTAGGGGGGGTGCGTAATGAGCAGTTCTTC. Protein sequence: CASSLGGVRNEQFF.

V and J are TRBV4-1 and TRBJ1-5; perhaps TRBD1 as D (5 bases). This CDR3 has 17 amino acids. Germline V gene lookup returns CDR1 MGHRA and CDR2 YSYEKL. V shed 4 bases and J shed 0 bases, with 16 bases lying between them. The CDR3: CASSLTVSAYSNQPQHF. DNA for the CDR3: TGCGCCAGCAGCCTGACAGTCTCGGCTTATAGCAATCAGCCCCAGCATTTT.

This clone has a single count. This sequence joins TRBV2 and TRBJ2-7; 7 nucleotides align to TRBD1. The CDR3 covers 12 residues. V shed 7 bases and J 3 bases; nucleotides not matched to a gene: 3. Germline V gene data show CDR1 as SNHLY and CDR2 as FYNNEI. In DNA form, the CDR3 reads TGTGCCAGCAAGCAGGGGGACTACGAGCAGTACTTC. Its protein is CASKQGDYEQYF.

The chain couples TRBV19 to TRBJ2-7; 10 bases align to TRBD2. Trimming cost V 3 bases and J 2 bases; bases outside gene matches: 7. The CDR3 covers 16 residues. Germline V lookup: CDR1 LNHDA, CDR2 SQIVND (reference sequence). The CDR3 reads CASSISSAGGPYEQYF. CDR3 coding DNA: TGTGCCAGTAGTATTTCATCAGCGGGGGGGCCCTACGAGCAGTACTTC.

This chain links TRBV5-1 with TRBJ2-4; TRBD2 agrees at 10 bases. This CDR3 has 17 amino acids. Germline V CDR1 and CDR2: SGHRS, YFSETQ. Trimming at V came to 1 base and at J to 7 bases, leaving 11 bases not matched to a gene. CDR3 amino acids: CASSLRAGGPTTNIQYF. The CDR3 DNA sequence: TGCGCCAGCAGCTTGCGAGCGGGGGGGCCGACAACGAACATTCAGTACTTC.

The V gene is TRBV11-2, the J gene TRBJ1-2; D is unclear. V lost 1 base, J lost 2 bases, and 11 bases lay in between. This CDR3 has 15 amino acids. The germline V gene encodes CDR1 SGHAT and CDR2 FQNNGV. CDR3 in amino acids: CASSLVGQPNYGYTF. DNA of the CDR3: TGTGCCAGCAGCTTAGTTGGGCAGCCGAACTATGGCTACACCTTC.

The chain couples TRBV19 to TRBJ2-7, with D possibly being TRBD2 (7 bases). The CDR3 is 15 amino acids. Germline CDR1 reads LNHDA; CDR2 reads SQIVND (reference sequence). V was clipped by 6 bases and J by 7 bases, with 22 bases between them. As DNA, the CDR3 is TGTGCCAGTAGCGGGGAGGGGGACGCGAAATTGGAGCAGTACTTC. Its protein is CASSGEGDAKLEQYF.